Listed here is a single T cell receptor beta chain. Its antigen is currently unknown. TCRdb's table, derived via immunoSEQ multiplex PCR, lists solely in-frame clones and lacks some. The sample carries 40,000 to 60,000 clones, approximately 81% recorded once. The record originates from a study of PD-L1 blockade in urothelial cancer. Across the study: Patients commenced intravenous atezolizumab, 1,200 mg every 3 weeks, at some point between 2013 and 2015. Study patients had been treated with 0 to 3 previous chemotherapy regimens. Analyses were performed on blood at 3 weeks after treatment start (the second dose) and at 6 weeks. Study-wide results and limits: Tumor-associated clones in blood expanded more at 3 weeks in durable-benefit patients.

This CDR3 region has 12 residues. In germline, CDR1 is LNHDA, CDR2 SQIVND (reference sequence). V lost 10 bases, J lost 9 bases, and 15 bases lay in between. Indicated time point: peripheral blood 6 weeks after treatment start. This chain connects TRBV19 to TRBJ2-2; tentative D call: TRBD2 (5 bases). The clonotype was recovered from an older man with urothelial cancer. Sample: PBMCs, taken around atezolizumab (anti-PD-L1) treatment. CDR3 in amino acids: CATEGLVRELFF. For the CDR3, the DNA is TGTGCCACCGAAGGACTGGTCAGGGAGCTGTTTTTT. The variable domain in full, completed from reference TRBV19 and TRBJ2-2, reads DGGITQSPKYLFRKEGQNVTLSCEQNLNHDAMYWYRQDPGQGLRLIYYSQIVNDFQKGDIAEGYSVSREKKESFPLTVTSAQKNPTAFYLCATEGLVRELFFGEGSRLTVL.